This TCR beta chain was documented in a study of brain T cells in children with intractable seizures listed by TCRdb under 2021. About the full investigation: Resected brain tissue from some 53 pediatric epilepsy surgery cases was first screened for immune gene transcripts using a NanoString immunology panel. About 70% of the 12 selected surgery cases also had pre-surgery blood sequenced, which left four cases with brain tissue only. Results and caveats for the whole study, not just this receptor: Because sequencing depth differed between pre- and post-surgery blood, the absence of clones from the pre-surgery sample may reflect undersampling. Viral specificity was inferred solely from CDR3 sequence similarity, and the HCMV serostatus of the patients was not known.

This clone was seen just once. Its specific antigen is unknown. Base qualities are not at hand, and no much larger clone is one base apart. The CDR3 runs 18 residues from the cysteine to the phenylalanine. Just CDR3 DNA is preserved here, 54 bases in frame from base 1. Via the germline V gene, CDR1 is MDHEN and CDR2 SYDVKM. V and J lose 5 bases and 0 bases, and a span of 17 bases separates them. The immunoSEQ assay was used to generate TCR beta chain sequences from genomic DNA. Under the source paper's analysis protocol: CDR3 sequences not starting with the conserved framework cysteine at position 104 were manually removed. To get clonality, the normalized Shannon's Diversity Index was subtracted from one, giving values from 0 (maximal diversity) to 1 (oligoclonal). Chi-squared comparison-of-proportions tests assessed whether the same CDR3 differed in frequency between samples, such as brain versus blood. Public clonotypes were identified through searches of immuneACCESS, and similarity to known antiviral clonotypes was evaluated with the VDJdb browser. TCRdb carries this immuneACCESS record with in-frame sequences only. Its versions omit some clonotypes, under half of them owing to an unresolved V gene in the studies checked, with the rest unexplained. The V and J calls and clone size were taken over from that table, and D and trimming were inferred from the DNA. For this sample there are roughly 80,000 clones; approximately 90% appear just once. The ten largest clones represent 20% to 25% of the sample.

The sample's time point label, in plain terms: resected brain tissue, or blood drawn just prior to surgery. The surgery cases that showed the highest brain T cell transcript signatures were chosen for TCR beta chain sequencing of brain tissue, and of blood when it was available. Patients had been treated with at least one anti-epileptic drug before surgery. The TCR-sequenced patients were children whose drug-resistant epilepsy was caused by tuberous sclerosis complex, focal cortical dysplasia, Rasmussen encephalitis or hemimegalencephaly. The blood samples were collected right before the epilepsy surgery. The Monarch genomic DNA purification kit was used to extract bulk genomic DNA from unsorted brain tissue and whole blood.

The V and J segments used are TRBV28 and TRBJ1-6, with the D segment identity uncertain. This clonotype was sampled from a girl aged 2 to 10 with Rasmussen encephalitis and intractable seizures. Sequenced here: peripheral blood, sampled at surgery. The DNA sequence follows: TGTGCCAGCAGTACTCTGGACCCTCGGAGCTCCTATAATTCACCCCTCCACTTT. This encodes CASSTLDPRSSYNSPLHF. Reference TRBV28 and TRBJ1-6 proteins supply the regions before and after the CDR3; the full variable domain is: DVKVTQSSRYLVKRTGEKVFLECVQDMDHENMFWYRQDPGLGLRLIYFSYDVKMKEKGDIPEGYSVSREKKERFSLILESASTNQTSMYLCASSTLDPRSSYNSPLHFGNGTRLTVT.